This TCR beta chain was documented in a study of T cell responses to AZD1222 COVID-19 vaccine (dated by TCRdb to about 2021). In terms of the full investigation: A total of 230 or so trial participants underwent TCR sequencing, of whom 200 to 220 received two doses of AZD1222 and 26 received two doses of the MenACWY control vaccine. Trial participants were enrolled into age subgroups of 18-55, 56-69 and 70-plus years, which contained 148, 28 and 57 TCR-sequenced participants, respectively. The research as a whole found: Vaccine-associated CD4 TCRs spanned the whole spike protein, with dominant responses in regions 160-218 and 743-854. Most participants were white British and females outnumbered males, and the authors suggested that clonal diversity may have been underestimated. Epitopes outside the regions mutated in the B.1.351 and B.1.1.7 variants were reportedly recognized by nearly half of the unique spike-specific TCRs. No day 14 peak-response samples were available, so repertoires were characterized only after the peak T cell response. After two AZD1222 doses, spike-specific TCR breadth and depth were significantly higher than at day 0 and than in MenACWY recipients. Conclusions about previously exposed vaccinees are limited because only six or seven AZD1222 recipients were SARS-CoV-2 seropositive at baseline. In the small 56-69-year group, the increase in depth fell short of significance, most likely because of low power.

The CDR3 regions of human TCRbeta chains were analyzed by immunosequencing. The published analysis was carried out like this. TCRs in the repertoires were compared against a reference library of SARS-CoV-2-specific TCRs that had been generated with the MIRA antigen-specificity platform. Breadth was defined as the fraction of unique TCRs that were SARS-CoV-2-associated, and depth was defined as the fraction of total T cells that were SARS-CoV-2-associated. Each spike-specific TCR was assigned to its reactive spike region and to a CD4 or CD8 class using the MIRA data. Log10-transformed breadth and depth values were compared by one-way ANOVA with Sidak's multiple comparisons tests. TCRdb retrieved this table from immuneACCESS and kept in-frame rearrangements only. Not all clones are present; in checked studies, unresolved V genes account for under half, and no reason is known for the remainder. V, J and clone size were drawn from that table, and D and trimming were deduced from the DNA. The sample records more than 70,000 clones, about nine tenths of which are singletons. The biggest ten clones account for 3.3% of the sample.

Explained via the paper, the time point label denotes: about 28 days (+/-7) after the second vaccine dose. Because spike-specific TCR depth and breadth did not differ between the two schedules, AZD1222 recipients who got a second dose at roughly 4 weeks were pooled with those who got a second dose at roughly 12 weeks. Samples from vaccinated people were obtained from the UK trials COV001 and COV002, which included a single-blind randomized controlled phase 2/3 trial of AZD1222 (ChAdOx1 nCoV-19) in healthy adults. Trial participant PBMC samples were collected at day 0 and day 28 after the second dose for TCRbeta chain sequencing. The germline V gene supplies CDR1 LGHNA and CDR2 YSLEER. There are 16 amino acids in the CDR3, from cysteine to phenylalanine inclusive. This entry keeps only the CDR3 DNA: 48 bases, framed from base 1. V is pared back by 0 bases and J by 2 bases, with 14 bases lying between the germline termini.

Points on this clone: The target of this receptor is not known. No much larger clone exists at a distance of one base, and base qualities are not known.

The specimen was peripheral blood, collected 28 days after the second AZD1222 dose. The chain was built from TRBV4-3 and TRBJ2-7; the D segment could be TRBD2, given 7 matching bases. The clonotype comes from an adult who received the AZD1222 COVID-19 vaccine. The CDR3 corresponds to CASSQDQGGGPYEQYF. The DNA reads TGCGCCAGCAGCCAAGATCAAGGGGGAGGGCCCTACGAGCAGTACTTC.